The 20 T cell receptor beta chains below were found in one sample sequenced in a study of vaccination effects on CD4 cells after COVID-19. Their cognate antigens are unknown. After expansion with viral peptide pools in the ViraFEST assay, antigen-specific CD4+ T cells were sequenced. It was after nine to eleven days of culture that CD4+ T cells were isolated. None of the vaccinated had previously contracted SARS-CoV-2, and their nucleocapsid antibodies tested negative. The table came from immunoSEQ multiplex PCR; TCRdb's copy has only in-frame clones and leaves some out. The sample holds about 40,000 clones; about three fifths are singletons and the top ten take more than 12%. The source material was CD4+ T cells from PBMCs cultured with HCoV-OC43 spike peptides, sampled before COVID-19 vaccination. Subset given: HCoV-OC43 spike overlapping peptide pool stimulation. All receptors come from a human donor who received a COVID-19 vaccine.

The genes are TRBV19 and TRBJ1-3; TRBD1 is a possible D gene (6 bases). The CDR3 consists of 14 residues. CDR1 is LNHDA and CDR2 is SQIVND in the germline V gene (reference sequence). V was cut by 5 bases and J by 0 bases, with 8 bases left in between. The CDR3 sequence: CASSRTASGNTIYF. CDR3 in DNA: TGTGCCAGTAGTCGGACAGCCTCTGGAAACACCATATATTTT. The full variable domain, its missing parts supplied by reference TRBV19 and TRBJ1-3, is DGGITQSPKYLFRKEGQNVTLSCEQNLNHDAMYWYRQDPGQGLRLIYYSQIVNDFQKGDIAEGYSVSREKKESFPLTVTSAQKNPTAFYLCASSRTASGNTIYFGEGSWLTVV.

The rearrangement joins TRBV18 to TRBJ2-1; 8 positions agree with TRBD1. Germline assignment: CDR1 KGHSH and CDR2 LQKENI. V was clipped by 3 bases and J by 4 bases; unmatched bases: 5. The CDR3 covers 15 residues. This CDR3 is CASSPSGQVYNEQFF. The DNA of the CDR3 is TGTGCCAGCTCACCCTCGGGACAGGTATACAATGAGCAGTTCTTC. The full variable domain, rest sourced from reference TRBV18 and TRBJ2-1, is NAGVMQNPRHLVRRRGQEARLRCSPMKGHSHVYWYRQLPEEGLKFMVYLQKENIIDESGMPKERFSAEFPKEGPSILRIQQVVRGDSAAYFCASSPSGQVYNEQFFGPGTRLTVL.

The chain carries TRBV6-4 and TRBJ1-5; tentative D call: TRBD1 (5 bases). CDR1 and CDR2 (germline): MRHNA, SNTAGT. Trimming pared 5 bases from V and 0 bases from J, leaving 8 bases between. CDR3 length: 14 amino acids. This CDR3 reads CASSQDNSNQPQHF. The DNA for the CDR3 is TGTGCCAGCAGTCAGGACAATAGCAATCAGCCCCAGCATTTT.

V gene TRBV7-2 combines with J gene TRBJ2-4; D gene uncertain. This CDR3 comprises 12 residues. Germline CDR1 SGHTA, CDR2 FQGNSA. The V gene lost 5 bases and the J gene lost 9 bases, with 11 bases spanning the gap. The CDR3 coding sequence is TGTGCCAGCAGCCCGGATCGGCCCATTCAGTACTTC. Protein: CASSPDRPIQYF. The complete variable domain, with remaining parts taken from reference TRBV7-2 and TRBJ2-4, reads GAGVSQSPSNKVTEKGKDVELRCDPISGHTALYWYRQSLGQGLEFLIYFQGNSAPDKSGLPSDRFSAERTGGSVSTLTIQRTQQEDSAVYLCASSPDRPIQYFGAGTRLSVL.

V is TRBV11-1 and J is TRBJ2-7; 9 nucleotides line up with TRBD1. The CDR3 spans 16 residues. Per germline, CDR1 SGHAT and CDR2 FQDESV (reference sequence). Trimming took 3 bases from V and 6 from J; bases not matched to a gene: 12. CDR3 coding DNA: TGTGCCAGCAGCTTGCGGGACAGGGTGTATGTGGGCGAGCAGTACTTC. Translating gives CASSLRDRVYVGEQYF.

This clone has only a few counts. The chain employs TRBV5-1 and TRBJ2-7, with D possibly being TRBD1 or TRBD2 (6 bases each). The CDR3 runs to 14 residues. Germline loops: CDR1 SGHRS, CDR2 YFSETQ. Trimming cost V 4 bases and J 2 bases, with 13 bases left between them. CDR3 in DNA: TGCGCCAGCAGCATCGCGGGACAAACCTACGAGCAGTACTTC. This encodes CASSIAGQTYEQYF. Filled out from reference TRBV5-1 and TRBJ2-7, the complete variable domain reads KAGVTQTPRYLIKTRGQQVTLSCSPISGHRSVSWYQQTPGQGLQFLFEYFSETQRNKGNFPGRFSGRQFSNSRSEMNVSTLELGDSALYLCASSIAGQTYEQYFGPGTRLTVT.

In this sample, this clone turned up once. V usage is TRBV6-1 and J usage is TRBJ1-1; D ambiguous. Trimming shortened V by 0 bases and J by 5 bases, and 13 bases separated the two germline ends. Germline CDR1 MNHNS, CDR2 SASEGT. This CDR3 region has 15 residues. CDR3 region: CASSEALYQKTEAFF. Here the CDR3 DNA reads TGTGCCAGCAGTGAAGCGCTGTATCAAAAGACTGAAGCTTTCTTT.

This chain connects TRBV30 to TRBJ2-1; D remains ambiguous. From germline, CDR1 is GTSNPN and CDR2 SVGIG (reference sequence). This CDR3 is 13 amino acids long. V was trimmed by 0 bases and J by 12 bases, leaving 15 bases between them. CDR3 region: CAWSVSLGKAQFF. The CDR3 coding sequence is TGTGCCTGGAGTGTTTCATTAGGGAAGGCGCAGTTCTTC.

The rearrangement joins TRBV27 to TRBJ2-5, with 10 bases matching TRBD1. The CDR3 has 15 amino acids. The V gene's germline CDR1 is MNHEY and CDR2 SMNVEV (reference sequence). V lost 6 bases and J lost 5; bases outside the gene matches: 9. CDR3 sequence reads: CASRLAGQGYETQYF. As DNA, the CDR3 is TGTGCCAGCAGACTGGCGGGACAGGGGTATGAGACCCAGTACTTC.

This sequence joins TRBV7-2 and TRBJ2-1; 7 nucleotides line up with TRBD1. Trimming at V came to 1 base and at J to 0 bases, leaving 3 bases not matched to a gene. CDR3 size: 16 residues. Germline V gives CDR1 SGHTA, CDR2 FQGNSA. The CDR3 coding sequence is TGTGCCAGCAGCTTAGGAGGGGGCATCTCCTACAATGAGCAGTTCTTC. This codes for CASSLGGGISYNEQFF.

The count of this clone is one. This chain links TRBV27 with TRBJ1-1; TRBD1 agrees at 7 bases. CDR1 and CDR2 (germline): MNHEY, SMNVEV (reference sequence). This CDR3 comprises 14 residues. Trimming removed 7 bases from V and 4 bases from J; junction bases left unmatched: 9. For the CDR3, the DNA is TGTGCCAGCATCCGAGACAGGGTGAGCACTGAAGCTTTCTTT. Translation: CASIRDRVSTEAFF.

CDR3 residues: CSASWRTIGYTF. The CDR3 DNA follows: TGCAGTGCTAGTTGGAGGACAATTGGCTACACCTTC. The chain combines TRBV20-1 with TRBJ1-2; TRBD1 might be the D (5 bases). The V and J ends lost 3 bases and 7 bases respectively, with 12 bases between them. Germline CDR1 reads DFQATT; CDR2 reads SNEGSKA (reference sequence). This CDR3 is built from 12 residues.

The chain couples TRBV21-1 to TRBJ2-5; TRBD1, the table's D call, lacks a check against the DNA. TRBV21-1 is given as a pseudogene. The CDR3 contains 16 residues. The CDR3 bases are TGTGCCAGCAGCAAGGGGGGACAGGCGTACCAAGAGACCCAGTACTTC. Protein product: CASSKGGQAYQETQYF.

This chain joins TRBV19 and TRBJ2-7; D possibly corresponds to TRBD2 (6 bases). This CDR3 comprises 14 residues. Trimming removed 4 bases from V and 2 bases from J, with 12 bases in between. In germline, CDR1 is LNHDA, CDR2 SQIVND (reference sequence). CDR3 amino acids: CASSTQRVPYEQYF. In DNA, the CDR3 is TGTGCCAGTAGTACCCAGCGGGTTCCCTACGAGCAGTACTTC.

The rearrangement links TRBV7-6 to TRBJ1-1; possible D gene TRBD1, 5 bases. This CDR3 contains 15 residues. V was trimmed by 1 base and J by 6 bases, leaving 15 bases between them. Per the germline V gene, CDR1 is SGHVS and CDR2 is FNYEAQ. The CDR3: CASSLGLGGSAEAFF. CDR3 nucleotide sequence: TGTGCCAGCAGCTTAGGATTGGGGGGGTCGGCTGAAGCTTTCTTT. Complete variable domain (other parts from reference TRBV7-6 and TRBJ1-1): GAGVSQSPRYKVTKRGQDVALRCDPISGHVSLYWYRQALGQGPEFLTYFNYEAQQDKSGLPNDRFSAERPEGSISTLTIQRTEQRDSAMYRCASSLGLGGSAEAFFGQGTRLTVV.

This clone turned up a few times. V usage is TRBV12-5 and J usage is TRBJ2-1; 11 positions match TRBD2. Trimming took 0 bases from V and 7 from J; bases not matched to a gene: 8. This CDR3 comprises 17 residues. From germline, CDR1 is LGHNT and CDR2 FRNRAP. The CDR3, as DNA: TGTGCTAGTGGTTTGGTTCAAACTAGCGGGAGCCCTAATGAGCAGTTCTTC. This sequence encodes CASGLVQTSGSPNEQFF.

This sequence joins TRBV27 and TRBJ2-5, with D perhaps given as TRBD1 or TRBD2 (6 bases each). Trimming took off 4 bases at V and 5 bases at J, with 26 bases between the two ends. The CDR3 runs 18 residues. Germline values: CDR1 MNHEY, CDR2 SMNVEV (reference sequence). Here the CDR3 DNA reads TGTGCCAGCAGTTCCCTCTCCGGTGGGTGGAGGGGGATGGAGACCCAGTACTTC. This translates into CASSSLSGGWRGMETQYF.

CDR3 DNA sequence: TGTGCCAGCAGCGATACAGCGAACACCGGGGAGCTGTTTTTT. Translated: CASSDTANTGELFF. The chain uses TRBV6-5 and TRBJ2-2, with D uncertain. The V end lost 6 bases, the J end lost 0 bases, and 8 bases lay between the germline ends. In germline, CDR1 is MNHEY, CDR2 SVGAGI. The CDR3 extends over 14 amino acids.

This clone has a single count. CDR3 residues: CASSPRTSGSGTYEQYF. Written as DNA, the CDR3 is TGTGCCAGCTCACCGAGGACTAGCGGGAGTGGGACCTACGAGCAGTACTTC. The chain has TRBV18 and TRBJ2-7; 13 nucleotides agree with TRBD2. Trimming took 3 bases from V and 2 from J; bases not matched to a gene: 7. The CDR3 loop spans 17 amino acids. Germline CDR1 and CDR2: KGHSH and LQKENI.

The chain employs TRBV11-2 and TRBJ2-1; D may be TRBD1 or TRBD2 (6 bases each). Germline CDR1 SGHAT, CDR2 FQNNGV. The germline V and J ends were trimmed by 7 bases and 4 bases, with 20 bases remaining between them. This CDR3 spans 16 amino acids. The DNA of the CDR3 is TGTGCCAGCATCCTACGAGGAGGGGGGCCATACAATGAGCAGTTCTTC. Its protein product is CASILRGGGPYNEQFF.